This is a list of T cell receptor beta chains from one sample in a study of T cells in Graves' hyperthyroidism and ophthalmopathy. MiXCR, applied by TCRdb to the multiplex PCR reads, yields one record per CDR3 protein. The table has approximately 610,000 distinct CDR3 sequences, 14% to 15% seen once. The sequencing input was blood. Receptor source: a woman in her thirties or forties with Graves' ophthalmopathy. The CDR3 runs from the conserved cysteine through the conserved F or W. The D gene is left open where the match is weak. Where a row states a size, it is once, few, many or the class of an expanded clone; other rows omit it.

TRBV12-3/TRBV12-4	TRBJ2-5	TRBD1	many	TGTGCCAGCAGTTCGGGACAGGGGGAAGAGACCCAGTACTTC	CASSSGQGEETQYF
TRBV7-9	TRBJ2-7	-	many	TGTGCCAGCAGCTTAACGGGAAGTATGTACGAGCAGTACTTC	CASSLTGSMYEQYF
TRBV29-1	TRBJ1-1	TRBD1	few	TGCAGCGTACTACCTACAGGGGCCCAGGAAGCTTTCTTT	CSVLPTGAQEAFF
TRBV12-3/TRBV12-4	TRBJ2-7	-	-	TGTGCCAGCAGTTCGTCGGTCCTGACCTACGACGAGCAGTACTTC	CASSSSVLTYDEQYF
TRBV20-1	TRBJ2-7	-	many	TGCAGTGCTAGAGATCCTAAGGCAAGCCAAACCTACGAGCAGTACTTC	CSARDPKASQTYEQYF
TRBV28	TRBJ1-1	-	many	TGTGCCAGCAGTCGACAGGCCCTTGAAGCTTTCTTT	CASSRQALEAFF
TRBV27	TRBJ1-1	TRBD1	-	TGTGCCAGCAGTAACAGGGGGCTGGTAGGTGCTTTCTTT	CASSNRGLVGAFF
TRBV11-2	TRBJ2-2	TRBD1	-	TGTGCCAGCAACCGGGACAGGGTGGGGGAGCTGTTTTTT	CASNRDRVGELFF
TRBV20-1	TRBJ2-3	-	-	TGCAGTGTTCCGGCAGCCTGGGCGCAGTATTTT	CSVPAAWAQYF
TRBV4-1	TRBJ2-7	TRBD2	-	TGCGCCAGCAGCCAGCCCTCCCTCCGGACTAGCGGGAGGCCAGGAAGGGACGAGCAGTACTTC	CASSQPSLRTSGRPGRDEQYF
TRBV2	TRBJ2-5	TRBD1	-	TGTGCCAGCAGTGATACAGGGGTTGGAGACCAGTACTTC	CASSDTGVGDQYF
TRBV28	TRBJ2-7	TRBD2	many	TGTGCCAGCAGTACCTCTCCCCCGGGACTAGCGGGAGGACAACATCCTTACGAGCAGTACTTC	CASSTSPPGLAGGQHPYEQYF
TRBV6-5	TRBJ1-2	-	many	TGTGCCAGCAGTTACTGGGGCGACGGCCCGGTCGACTATGGCTACACCTTC	CASSYWGDGPVDYGYTF
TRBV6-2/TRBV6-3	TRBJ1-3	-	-	TGTGCCAGCACCCCGGCGTCCGGAAACACCATATATTTT	CASTPASGNTIYF
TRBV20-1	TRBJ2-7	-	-	TGCAGTGCTAGAGATCAGGGACTTTTCTACGAGCAGTACTTC	CSARDQGLFYEQYF
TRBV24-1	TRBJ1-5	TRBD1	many	TGTGCCACCAGTGACCAGGGGGCAAGGGACAATCAGCCCCAGCATTTT	CATSDQGARDNQPQHF
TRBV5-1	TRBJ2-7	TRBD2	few	TGCGCCAGCAGCTTGGTTGTAGCGGGCACCTACGAGCAGTACTTC	CASSLVVAGTYEQYF
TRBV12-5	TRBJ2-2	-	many	TGTGCTAGTGGTTTGATCGGGGGGGAGCTGTTTTTT	CASGLIGGELFF
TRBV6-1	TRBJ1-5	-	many	TGTGCCAGCAGTCGAGGAGACAGCAATCGGCCCCAGCATTTT	CASSRGDSNRPQHF
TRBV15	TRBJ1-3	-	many	TGTGCCACCAGCATCTCTGGAAACACCATATATTTT	CATSISGNTIYF
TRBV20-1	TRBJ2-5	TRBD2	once	TGCAGTGCTCCTCGATTGGCGGGAGGGCTGCAAGAGACCCAGTACTTC	CSAPRLAGGLQETQYF
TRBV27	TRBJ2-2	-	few	TGTGCCAGCAGTAAGACTGGGAACACCGGGGAGCTGTTTTTT	CASSKTGNTGELFF
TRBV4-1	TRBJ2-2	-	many	TGCGCCAGCAGCCAAGATTTTGGTAGGGGCACCGGGGAGCTGTTTTTT	CASSQDFGRGTGELFF
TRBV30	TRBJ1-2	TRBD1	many	TGTGCCTGGACCAACAGGGGAAATGGCTACACCTTC	CAWTNRGNGYTF
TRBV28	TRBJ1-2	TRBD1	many	TGTGCCAGCAGTCTCCCGGACAGGGGTTGGGGAGGCTACACCTTC	CASSLPDRGWGGYTF
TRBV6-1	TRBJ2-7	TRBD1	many	TGTGCCAGCAGTGGGGGACAGAACCTTAACGAGCAGTACTTC	CASSGGQNLNEQYF
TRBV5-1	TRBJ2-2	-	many	TGCGCCAGCAGGCCCGGGCCTCGAAACACCGGGGAGCTGTTTTTT	CASRPGPRNTGELFF
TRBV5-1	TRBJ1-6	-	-	TGCGCCAGCAGCTTGACACGACCGTCCACCCTCCACTTT	CASSLTRPSTLHF
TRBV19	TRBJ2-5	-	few	TGTGCCAGTGGTCTCTGGGACCAAGAGACCCAGTACTTC	CASGLWDQETQYF
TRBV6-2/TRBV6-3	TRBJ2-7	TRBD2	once	TGTGCCAGCAGTTATTCCCTTCTAGCGGGGAGCTCCTACGAGCAGTACTTC	CASSYSLLAGSSYEQYF
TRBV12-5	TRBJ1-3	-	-	TGTGCTAGTGGTTTGGGGACAGATGGGAACACCATATATTTT	CASGLGTDGNTIYF
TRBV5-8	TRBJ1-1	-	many	TGTGCCAGCAGCTTGATGGTTGAAGCTTTCTTT	CASSLMVEAFF
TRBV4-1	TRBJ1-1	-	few	TGCGCCAGCAGCCGGACGCCGGGGGGCGGGACTGAAGCTTTCTTT	CASSRTPGGGTEAFF
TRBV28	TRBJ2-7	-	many	TGTGCCAGCAGTTTGCCCCGCTACGAGCAGTACTTC	CASSLPRYEQYF
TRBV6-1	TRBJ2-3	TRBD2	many	TGTGCCAGCAGTCTGAGCGGGACTAGCACAGATACGCAGTATTTT	CASSLSGTSTDTQYF
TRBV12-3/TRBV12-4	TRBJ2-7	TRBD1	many	TGTGCCAGCACCACCAACAGGGGAACTATCGACGAGCAGTACTTC	CASTTNRGTIDEQYF
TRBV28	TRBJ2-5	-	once	TGTGCCAGCAGTTCCCTGAGAGGGGGGCAAGAGACCCAGTACTTC	CASSSLRGGQETQYF
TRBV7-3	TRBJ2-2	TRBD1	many	TGTGCCAGCAGCCGACAGGGTATTGGCACCGGGGAGCTGTTTTTT	CASSRQGIGTGELFF
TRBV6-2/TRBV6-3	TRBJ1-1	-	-	TGTGCCAGCAGGTCCGGGGCAGGGAGGAACACTGAAGCTTTCTTT	CASRSGAGRNTEAFF
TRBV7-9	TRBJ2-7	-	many	TGTGCCAGCAGCCGAAAGGCGAGTTGGGAGCAGTACTTC	CASSRKASWEQYF
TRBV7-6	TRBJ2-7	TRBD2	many	TGTGCCAGCAGCCCAAGCGGGACTTACTACGAGCAGTACTTC	CASSPSGTYYEQYF
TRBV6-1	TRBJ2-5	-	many	TGTGCCAGTAGACGTGGCACTCAAGAGACCCAGTACTTC	CASRRGTQETQYF
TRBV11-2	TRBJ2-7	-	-	TGTGCCAGCAGCGTCGGGAAGTGGGACTACGAGCAGTACTTC	CASSVGKWDYEQYF
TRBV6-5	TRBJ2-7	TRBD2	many	TGTGCCAGCAGTTACTTCGTGGGAGGGCGCTACGAGCAGTACTTC	CASSYFVGGRYEQYF
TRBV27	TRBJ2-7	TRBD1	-	TGTGCCAGCAGTCCAAGATCGTCCGGGACAGGAACCTACGAGCAGTACTTC	CASSPRSSGTGTYEQYF
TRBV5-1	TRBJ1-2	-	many	TGCGCCAGCAGCTTGGCCCCAGGAGCTAACTATGGCTACACCTTC	CASSLAPGANYGYTF